One and the same sample provided the 16 T cell receptor beta chains below, sequenced in a study of STAT3 mutations in large granular lymphocyte leukemia. Broader study findings: Every T-cell large granular lymphocyte leukemia patient had at least one immunodominant TCR beta clonotype.

Data came from immunoSEQ multiplex PCR; TCRdb stores just in-frame clones and leaves some out. The table records 3,500 to 5,000 clones, approximately 78% of them present only once. These receptors have no known antigen. Sample: peripheral blood mononuclear cells. The receptors were sampled from a man aged 35 to 55 with T-cell large granular lymphocyte leukemia. Some clones in this sample may be carry-over from other donors' samples.

This clone has just one count. The chain carries TRBV6-6 and TRBJ1-2, with TRBD1 matching 7 bases. Germline CDR1 and CDR2: MNHNY and SVGAGI (reference sequence). The CDR3 consists of 13 residues. The trim removed 8 bases at V and 7 bases at J, leaving 10 bases unmatched. This CDR3 reads CASEKGRTGGYTF. CDR3 in DNA: TGTGCCAGCGAGAAGGGCCGGACAGGTGGCTACACCTTC.

This clone was counted only a few times. The rearrangement joins TRBV20-1 to TRBJ1-2; no clear D gene. CDR1 DFQATT and CDR2 SNEGSKA come from the germline V gene (reference sequence). V lost 6 bases and J lost 5, with 7 bases in between. This CDR3 contains 10 residues. CDR3: CSAEEYGYTF. The CDR3 DNA follows: TGCAGTGCAGAGGAGTATGGCTACACCTTC.

The chain couples TRBV5-1 to TRBJ1-1; D gene ambiguous. The V end lost 2 bases, the J end lost 4 bases, and 18 bases lay between the germline ends. CDR1 is SGHRS and CDR2 is YFSETQ in the germline V gene. CDR3 size: 16 residues. CDR3 residues: CASSLGPESVGTEAFF. CDR3 nucleotide sequence: TGCGCCAGCAGCTTAGGGCCCGAGTCAGTGGGCACTGAAGCTTTCTTT.

This clone was seen a single time. The chain is built from TRBV28 and TRBJ2-3; maybe TRBD1 (6 bases). V was trimmed by 3 bases and J by 2 bases, leaving 9 bases between them. The CDR3 spans 14 residues. Germline-derived CDR1 and CDR2 are MDHEN and SYDVKM. The CDR3 loop is CASSLDRNTDTQYF. CDR3 bases: TGTGCCAGCAGTTTGGACAGAAACACAGATACGCAGTATTTT.

V usage is TRBV18 and J usage is TRBJ2-1; maybe TRBD1 (5 bases). This CDR3 region has 14 residues. Germline loops: CDR1 KGHSH, CDR2 LQKENI. With 1 base removed from V and 7 bases from J, the gap between germline ends came to 11 bases. DNA for the CDR3: TGTGCCAGCTCACCACTTAGGGGTGGGAATGAGCAGTTCTTC. Translation gives CASSPLRGGNEQFF.

V and J are TRBV7-9 and TRBJ1-5; D gene uncertain. The germline CDR1 and CDR2 sequences are SEHNR and FQNEAQ (reference sequence). The CDR3 spans 12 residues. Trimming left V 3 bases short and J 7 bases short, with 7 bases between. CDR3: CASSFGKQPQHF. CDR3 coding DNA: TGTGCCAGCAGCTTCGGAAAGCAGCCCCAGCATTTT.

The chain employs TRBV7-9 and TRBJ2-3, with 9 nucleotides matching TRBD1. CDR1 is SEHNR, CDR2 FQNEAQ, per germline (reference sequence). J gave up 2 bases and V 5 bases, and 5 bases lay outside the gene matches. The CDR3 sequence is 15 residues long. In DNA, the CDR3 is TGTGCCAGCAGCCCCCGACAGGGGGACACAGATACGCAGTATTTT. Translation gives CASSPRQGDTDTQYF.

V and J are TRBV25-1 and TRBJ1-2, with D hard to call. The CDR3 extends over 13 amino acids. CDR1 MGHDK and CDR2 SYGVNS come from the germline V gene. V lost 7 bases, J lost 8 bases, and 17 bases lay in between. CDR3 sequence reads: CASTSGEYWGYTF. In DNA, the CDR3 is TGTGCCAGCACCTCCGGGGAGTATTGGGGCTACACCTTC.

J is TRBJ1-2 and V is TRBV2; the match to TRBD1 covers 10 bases. The CDR3 spans 16 residues. The V gene end was trimmed by 5 bases and the J gene end by 6 bases; junction bases not matched to a gene: 12. The germline CDR1 and CDR2 sequences are SNHLY and FYNNEI. The CDR3 is CASSPYWTGGNNGYTF. The CDR3 bases are TGTGCCAGCAGTCCCTACTGGACAGGGGGAAACAATGGCTACACCTTC.

The chain couples TRBV11-2 to TRBJ1-5; D is perhaps TRBD1 (5 bases). This CDR3 region has 13 residues. The V end lost 1 base, the J end lost 6 bases, and 7 bases lay between the germline ends. Looked up from germline, CDR1 is SGHAT and CDR2 is FQNNGV. The CDR3 loop reads CASSLGRGQPQHF. CDR3 DNA: TGTGCCAGCAGCTTAGGAAGGGGTCAGCCCCAGCATTTT.

This clone was detected once. This sequence joins TRBV29-1 and TRBJ2-7; D uncertain. Trimming cost V 4 bases and J 0 bases, with 10 bases left between them. The CDR3 runs to 13 residues. Germline CDR1 is SQVTM and CDR2 is ANQGSEA. The chain's CDR3 is CSVGLLSSYEQYF. The CDR3 DNA is TGCAGCGTTGGCCTCCTGAGCTCCTACGAGCAGTACTTC.

The V gene is TRBV6-6, the J gene TRBJ1-1, with 7 bases aligning to TRBD1. CDR1 MNHNY and CDR2 SVGAGI come from the germline V gene (reference sequence). V was clipped by 7 bases and J by 4 bases; unmatched bases: 6. This CDR3 has 13 residues. CDR3 DNA sequence: TGTGCCAGCACCGGACAGGCGAGCACTGAAGCTTTCTTT. Translation: CASTGQASTEAFF.

This rearrangement joins TRBV4-3 to TRBJ1-1, with a tentative D call TRBD1 (5 bases). Germline values: CDR1 LGHNA, CDR2 YSLEER. Trimming removed 4 bases at V and 8 bases at J, with 20 bases between. The CDR3 is 15 amino acids. The CDR3 region is CASSLTPQGPDEAFF. CDR3 nucleotides: TGCGCCAGCAGCCTCACCCCTCAGGGTCCTGACGAAGCTTTCTTT.

The rearrangement links TRBV7-9 to TRBJ1-5; D is perhaps TRBD1 (5 bases). Trimming shortened V by 5 bases and J by 4 bases, and 9 bases separated the two germline ends. The germline CDR1 and CDR2 sequences are SEHNR and FQNEAQ (reference sequence). The CDR3 totals 13 residues. The chain's CDR3 is CASSLQENQPQHF. In DNA, the CDR3 is TGTGCCAGCAGCCTACAGGAAAATCAGCCCCAGCATTTT.

V usage is TRBV5-4 and J usage is TRBJ2-2; TRBD1 is a possible D gene (5 bases). Germline CDR1 SGHNT, CDR2 YYREEE (reference sequence). V was shortened by 2 bases and J by 3 bases, with 11 bases between the two germline ends. This CDR3 has 15 amino acids. CDR3 sequence: CASSFTGWDTGELFF. The CDR3 coding sequence is TGTGCCAGCAGCTTTACAGGCTGGGACACCGGGGAGCTGTTTTTT.

This rearrangement joins TRBV29-1 to TRBJ2-5; 9 nucleotides line up with TRBD2. The CDR3 length is 13 residues. Germline CDR1 reads SQVTM; CDR2 reads ANQGSEA. The V segment lost 6 bases and the J segment 5 bases; nucleotides outside the gene matches: 7. The CDR3 is CSVAGGGDETQYF. CDR3 DNA: TGCAGCGTAGCAGGCGGGGGGGACGAGACCCAGTACTTC.